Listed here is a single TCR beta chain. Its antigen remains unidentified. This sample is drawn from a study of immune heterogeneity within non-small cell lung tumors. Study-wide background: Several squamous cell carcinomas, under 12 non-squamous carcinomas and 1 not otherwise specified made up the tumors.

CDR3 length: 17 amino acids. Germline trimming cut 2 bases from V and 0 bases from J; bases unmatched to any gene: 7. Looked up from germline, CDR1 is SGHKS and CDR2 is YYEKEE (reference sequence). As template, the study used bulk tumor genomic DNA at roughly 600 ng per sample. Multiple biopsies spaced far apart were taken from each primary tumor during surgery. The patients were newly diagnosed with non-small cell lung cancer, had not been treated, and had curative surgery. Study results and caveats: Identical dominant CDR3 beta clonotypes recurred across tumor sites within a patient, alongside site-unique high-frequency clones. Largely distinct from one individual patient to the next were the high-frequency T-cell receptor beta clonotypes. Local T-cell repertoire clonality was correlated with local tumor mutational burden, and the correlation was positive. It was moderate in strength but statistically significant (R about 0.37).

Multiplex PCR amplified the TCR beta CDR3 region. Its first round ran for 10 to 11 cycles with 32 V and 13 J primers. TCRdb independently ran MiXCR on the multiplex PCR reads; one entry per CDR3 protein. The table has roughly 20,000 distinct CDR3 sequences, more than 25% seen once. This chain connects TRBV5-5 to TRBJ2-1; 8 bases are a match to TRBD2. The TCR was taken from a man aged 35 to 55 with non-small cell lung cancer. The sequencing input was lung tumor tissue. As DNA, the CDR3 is TGTGCCAGCAGCTTAGTTCCGGGACTAGACTCCTACAATGAGCAGTTCTTC. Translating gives CASSLVPGLDSYNEQFF.